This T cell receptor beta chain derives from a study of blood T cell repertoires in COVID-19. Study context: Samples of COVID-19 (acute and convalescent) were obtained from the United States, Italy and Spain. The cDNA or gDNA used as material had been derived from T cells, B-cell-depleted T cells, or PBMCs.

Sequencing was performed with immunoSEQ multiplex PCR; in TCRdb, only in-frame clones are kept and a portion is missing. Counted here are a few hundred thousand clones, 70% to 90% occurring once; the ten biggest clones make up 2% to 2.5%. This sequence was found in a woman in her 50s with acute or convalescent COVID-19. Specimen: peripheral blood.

CDR3 residues: CASSERWTSGRGQETQYF. CDR3 DNA: TGTGCCAGCAGTGAGCGCTGGACTAGCGGGAGAGGTCAAGAGACCCAGTACTTC. The V gene is TRBV2, the J gene TRBJ2-5; TRBD2 aligns across 13 bases. Germline V gene sequence: CDR1 SNHLY, CDR2 FYNNEI. The CDR3 has 18 residues. V dropped 3 bases and J dropped 2; count of bases not matched to a gene: 9.